This TCR beta chain appears in the sequencing data of a study of blood T cell repertoires in COVID-19. Libraries were prepared by immunoSEQ multiplex PCR; TCRdb keeps only in-frame clonotypes and omits some of them. The sample lists fewer than 110,000 clones, about 80% occurring once. In germline, CDR1 is SGDLS, CDR2 YYNGEE. V was clipped by 0 bases and J by 9 bases; unmatched bases: 17. This CDR3 has 18 amino acids. In its sample, this clone was seen once. Sequenced sample: peripheral blood. The source of this sequence is a man between 65 and 79 years old with acute or convalescent COVID-19. This rearrangement joins TRBV9 to TRBJ2-1; TRBD2 matches at 8 bases. The CDR3 coding sequence is TGTGCCAGCAGCGTAGCCCCGCTGACGGGGGGGGCAGGTTTTGAGCAGTTCTTC. This translates into CASSVAPLTGGAGFEQFF.